The 28 T cell receptor beta chains in this list originate from one sample, sequenced in a study of blood T cell repertoires in COVID-19 (dated by TCRdb to 2020 to 2021). Libraries came from the immunoSEQ multiplex PCR assay. Here the immuneACCESS table is served through TCRdb, limited to in-frame sequences with V and J called. Missing clones are a known gap in these copies; in checked studies unresolved V genes cover under half, and the rest lacks a known reason. The table for this sample lists approximately 450,000 clones; approximately 90% of them were counted only once. The ten biggest clones cover approximately 4.5% of the sample. Sequencing used peripheral blood. All receptors come from a woman aged 25 to 39 with acute or convalescent COVID-19.

V gene TRBV30 combines with J gene TRBJ1-1; 7 bases map to TRBD1. This CDR3 has 11 residues. Germline V gene sequence: CDR1 GTSNPN, CDR2 SVGIG (reference sequence). The V gene end was trimmed by 2 bases and the J gene end by 12 bases; junction bases not matched to a gene: 6. In DNA, the CDR3 is TGTGCCTGGAGTTACAGGGGTATGACTTTCTTT. Protein: CAWSYRGMTFF.

V and J are TRBV27 and TRBJ1-5, with a weak D call TRBD1 (5 bases). The germline CDR1 and CDR2 sequences are MNHEY and SMNVEV (reference sequence). The V gene lost 2 bases and the J gene lost 6 bases, with 17 bases spanning the gap. The CDR3 totals 16 residues. The CDR3, as DNA: TGTGCCAGCAGTTTAGGGGCAGGGAGGGGTGTTCAGCCCCAGCATTTT. It is translated as CASSLGAGRGVQPQHF.

The V and J genes are TRBV29-1 and TRBJ2-4; no definite D call. Germline V gene sequence: CDR1 SQVTM, CDR2 ANQGSEA. V was pared by 7 bases and J by 3 bases, with 13 bases between. This CDR3 is 13 amino acids long. The CDR3 DNA reads TGCAGCGATCGAAGACACCGCAAAAACATTCAGTACTTC. This gives the protein CSDRRHRKNIQYF.

CDR3 in DNA: TGTGCCAGCAGTCTGGGACAGTCCCAGTATCGGTACGAGCAGTACTTC. The encoded protein is CASSLGQSQYRYEQYF. The rearrangement uses TRBV28 and TRBJ2-7; TRBD1 matches 7 bases. There are 16 residues in the CDR3. Germline V CDR1 and CDR2: MDHEN, SYDVKM. Trimming cost V 5 bases and J 4 bases; bases outside gene matches: 14.

The V call is TRBV7-2, the J call TRBJ2-2; TRBD1 aligns across 9 bases. Germline CDR1 and CDR2: SGHTA and FQGNSA. V gave up 0 bases and J gave up 5 bases; unmatched junction bases: 13. The CDR3 loop spans 19 amino acids. The chain's CDR3 is CASSLARYRGRGITGELFF. The CDR3 DNA reads TGTGCCAGCAGCTTAGCGCGGTACAGGGGGCGCGGTATAACCGGGGAGCTGTTTTTT. Combining the CDR3 with reference TRBV7-2 and TRBJ2-2 gives the whole variable domain GAGVSQSPSNKVTEKGKDVELRCDPISGHTALYWYRQSLGQGLEFLIYFQGNSAPDKSGLPSDRFSAERTGGSVSTLTIQRTQQEDSAVYLCASSLARYRGRGITGELFFGEGSRLTVL.

This clone has only one observation. The V call is TRBV5-6, the J call TRBJ2-7, with D unclear. The germline gives CDR1 SGHDT, CDR2 YYEEEE. V was pared by 5 bases and J by 2 bases, with 8 bases between. The CDR3 is 12 amino acids. CDR3 sequence reads: CASSRETYEQYF. The CDR3 coding sequence is TGTGCCAGCAGTCGAGAGACCTACGAGCAGTACTTC.

V and J are TRBV10-3 and TRBJ1-5; the D is unclear. The CDR3 length is 12 residues. CDR1 and CDR2 (germline): ENHRY, SYGVKD. The germline V and J ends were trimmed by 2 bases and 9 bases, with 8 bases remaining between them. The CDR3: CAISEMGPPQHF. The DNA for the CDR3 is TGTGCCATCAGTGAGATGGGCCCGCCCCAGCATTTT.

This clone was seen a few times. The chain carries TRBV21-1 and TRBJ1-5; the table's D call, TRBD1, was not checked against the DNA. TRBV21-1 is a documented pseudogene. The CDR3 is 17 amino acids. The CDR3 DNA is TGTGCCAGCAGCAAAGAGTTTAGGGGGCTAGGGAATCAGCCCCAGCATTTT. Amino acid sequence: CASSKEFRGLGNQPQHF.

The chain carries TRBV5-6 and TRBJ1-2, with unresolved D. CDR3 size: 13 residues. From germline, CDR1 is SGHDT and CDR2 YYEEEE. V was clipped by 0 bases and J by 4 bases, with 7 bases between them. CDR3 region: CASSLGAIYGYTF. Written as DNA, the CDR3 is TGTGCCAGCAGCTTGGGAGCGATCTATGGCTACACCTTC.

The gene calls are TRBV18 and TRBJ2-5; D unresolved. The CDR3 consists of 17 residues. In germline, CDR1 is KGHSH, CDR2 LQKENI. V lost 3 bases and J lost 2, with 19 bases in between. The CDR3 sequence: CASSPSAHSIPQETQYF. DNA for the CDR3: TGTGCCAGCTCACCTTCCGCTCACAGCATTCCTCAAGAGACCCAGTACTTC.

The V and J genes are TRBV5-1 and TRBJ2-7, with TRBD1 matching over 11 bases. Germline V lookup: CDR1 SGHRS, CDR2 YFSETQ. V lost 4 bases, J lost 4 bases, and 4 bases stayed unmatched. The CDR3 length is 14 residues. Here the CDR3 DNA reads TGCGCCAGCAGCCCGGACAGGGGGCTGTACGAGCAGTACTTC. As protein: CASSPDRGLYEQYF. Complete variable domain (other parts from reference TRBV5-1 and TRBJ2-7): KAGVTQTPRYLIKTRGQQVTLSCSPISGHRSVSWYQQTPGQGLQFLFEYFSETQRNKGNFPGRFSGRQFSNSRSEMNVSTLELGDSALYLCASSPDRGLYEQYFGPGTRLTVT.

CDR3 in amino acids: CASSEAGPQGEKLFF. The CDR3 bases are TGTGCCAGCAGTGAAGCAGGGCCTCAGGGTGAAAAACTGTTTTTT. This chain links TRBV2 with TRBJ1-4, with D tentatively TRBD1 (5 bases). Trimming pared 0 bases from V and 7 bases from J, leaving 12 bases between. The CDR3 has 15 amino acids. The germline V gene has CDR1 SNHLY and CDR2 FYNNEI.

J is TRBJ1-5 and V is TRBV23-1; TRBD1 is a possible D gene (5 bases). TRBV23-1 is noted as an ORF with a role that remains uncertain. Trimming cost V 3 bases and J 2 bases, with 11 bases left between them. The CDR3 loop spans 15 amino acids. The CDR3 loop reads CASSHQGWGNQPQHF. CDR3 nucleotides: TGCGCCAGCAGTCATCAGGGCTGGGGCAATCAGCCCCAGCATTTT.

The chain links TRBV5-1 to TRBJ2-7, with 8 bases fitting TRBD1. V dropped 2 bases and J dropped 6; count of bases not matched to a gene: 7. The CDR3 is 14 amino acids. CDR1 SGHRS and CDR2 YFSETQ come from the germline V gene. CDR3: CASSLLQGAGEQYF. The DNA of the CDR3 is TGCGCCAGCAGCTTACTCCAGGGGGCGGGCGAGCAGTACTTC.

The chain employs TRBV28 and TRBJ2-7, with TRBD1 matching 8 bases. The CDR3 sequence is 13 residues long. Germline assignment: CDR1 MDHEN and CDR2 SYDVKM. Losses at the gene ends were 5 bases for V and 2 bases for J; bases not matched to a gene: 2. DNA for the CDR3: TGTGCCAGCAGTAGCAGGGGGCCCTACGAGCAGTACTTC. Translating it yields CASSSRGPYEQYF.

The CDR3 bases are TGTGCCAGCAGCGGGACTACCGCAAACACCGGGGAGCTGTTTTTT. Its translation is CASSGTTANTGELFF. The chain links TRBV7-9 to TRBJ2-2; the match to TRBD2 covers 7 bases. CDR1 is SEHNR and CDR2 is FQNEAQ in the germline V gene (reference sequence). Losses at the gene ends were 5 bases for V and 2 bases for J; bases not matched to a gene: 5. The CDR3 is 15 residues long.

The chain recombines TRBV7-9 with TRBJ1-5; 8 positions agree with TRBD1. After removal of 5 bases from V and 6 bases from J, the junction contained 12 bases not matched to a gene. CDR1 is SEHNR and CDR2 is FQNEAQ in the germline V gene (reference sequence). This CDR3 spans 16 amino acids. The CDR3 loop is CASSRELPGGPQPQHF. The CDR3 coding sequence is TGTGCCAGCAGCCGGGAGTTACCAGGGGGCCCTCAGCCCCAGCATTTT.

This clone occurred once. Other DNA sequences in the sample encode the same CDR3. The chain employs TRBV12-3 or TRBV12-4 and TRBJ1-2, with 7 bases fitting TRBD1. CDR3 length equals 13 residues. Trimming removed 5 bases from V and 4 bases from J; junction bases left unmatched: 4. For the CDR3, the DNA is TGTGCCAGCAGTCTACAGGGGAGCTATGGCTACACCTTC. Its translation is CASSLQGSYGYTF.

CDR3 residues: CASRAGNPGPQHF. The CDR3 region has the DNA TGCGCCAGCAGAGCAGGGAACCCGGGGCCCCAGCATTTT. The V gene is TRBV10-2, the J gene TRBJ1-5; a possible D gene is TRBD1 (5 bases). V gave up 6 bases and J gave up 9 bases, with 15 bases separating them. The CDR3 has 13 amino acids. Per germline, CDR1 WSHSY and CDR2 SAAADI.

This chain joins TRBV28 and TRBJ1-2; D gene ambiguous. Trimming took 4 bases from V and 6 from J, leaving 18 bases between them. The CDR3 totals 15 residues. Germline CDR1 MDHEN, CDR2 SYDVKM. The CDR3 loop reads CASSSVPGGRDGYTF. CDR3 nucleotide sequence: TGTGCCAGCAGTTCTGTCCCGGGAGGCCGTGATGGCTACACCTTC.

The chain recombines TRBV18 with TRBJ1-4; 7 nucleotides match TRBD1. The germline gives CDR1 KGHSH, CDR2 LQKENI. The ends lost 0 bases at V and 6 bases at J; junction bases unmatched: 1. The CDR3 runs 14 residues. The CDR3 region has the DNA TGTGCCAGCTCACCACCGCAGGGGGATGAAAAACTGTTTTTT. Residues: CASSPPQGDEKLFF.

The chain has TRBV24-1 and TRBJ2-5, with 8 positions matching TRBD2. Germline CDR1 and CDR2: KGHDR and SFDVKD. The J segment lost 3 bases and the V segment lost 5 bases, leaving 7 bases of the junction unmatched. This CDR3 is built from 15 residues. CDR3 protein: CATSGGGGMKETQYF. CDR3 in DNA: TGTGCCACCAGTGGGGGCGGGGGGATGAAAGAGACCCAGTACTTC.

The gene calls are TRBV12-3 or TRBV12-4 and TRBJ2-3; D possibly corresponds to TRBD1 (5 bases). V dropped 5 bases and J dropped 4 bases, with 10 bases sitting between them. The CDR3 is 13 residues long. The CDR3 DNA reads TGTGCCAGCAGTCCAGGGATACCAGATACGCAGTATTTT. This gives the protein CASSPGIPDTQYF.

The chain links TRBV18 to TRBJ1-2; TRBD1 matches at 10 bases. V gave up 4 bases and J gave up 3 bases; unmatched junction bases: 5. CDR3 length equals 15 residues. Germline V gives CDR1 KGHSH, CDR2 LQKENI. The CDR3 DNA follows: TGTGCCAGCTCACTTACCGGGACAGGGGACTATGGCTACACCTTC. Translated, it gives CASSLTGTGDYGYTF.

The chain's CDR3 is CASRTGTGGASETQYF. The CDR3 nucleotides are TGTGCCAGTAGGACCGGGACAGGGGGCGCTTCAGAGACCCAGTACTTC. This chain connects TRBV19 to TRBJ2-5; 12 bases line up with TRBD1. The V gene's germline CDR1 is LNHDA and CDR2 SQIVND (reference sequence). The V segment lost 6 bases and the J segment 4 bases; nucleotides outside the gene matches: 9. There are 16 residues in the CDR3.

The rearrangement links TRBV4-1 to TRBJ2-7; the D gene is possibly TRBD2 (7 bases). There are 14 residues in the CDR3. Germline V CDR1 and CDR2: MGHRA, YSYEKL. V was shortened by 4 bases and J by 9 bases, with 19 bases between the two germline ends. CDR3 DNA: TGCGCCAGCAGCCCTTTGGGTGGGGGGGCCAGGCAGTACTTC. Translation: CASSPLGGGARQYF.

This rearrangement joins TRBV7-2 to TRBJ1-1; tentative D call: TRBD1 (6 bases). V lost 6 bases and J lost 5, with 13 bases in between. This CDR3 is 13 amino acids long. Germline CDR1 SGHTA, CDR2 FQGNSA. CDR3 DNA: TGTGCCAGCAGTCTAGACAGGAGAACTGAAGCTTTCTTT. Protein product: CASSLDRRTEAFF.

The V and J genes are TRBV2 and TRBJ1-2, with D possibly being TRBD1 (6 bases). CDR3 size: 14 residues. Trimming took 6 bases from V and 0 from J, leaving 11 bases between them. Germline V gives CDR1 SNHLY, CDR2 FYNNEI. This CDR3 reads CASRRQETNYGYTF. In DNA, the CDR3 is TGTGCCAGCAGAAGACAGGAAACTAACTATGGCTACACCTTC.